This T cell receptor beta chain was recorded in a study of cytomegalovirus exposure and HLA in healthy donors. Study-level information: Counted in an early data release were 75 million to 85 million unique TCRs from HLA-typed donors. General study results and limits: Researchers catalogued approximately 170 TCR beta chains as cytomegalovirus-associated. A few chains tied to CMV proved CMV antigen-specific in vitro.

PCR employed 60 Vbeta and 13 Jbeta primers. Produced via immunoSEQ multiplex PCR; TCRdb's table is partial and in-frame only. The sample shows about 130,000 clones, over 70% of them seen only once. The length of the CDR3 is 14 residues. V lost 3 bases to trimming and J lost 3 bases, with 9 bases between them. Germline CDR1 reads SGHRS; CDR2 reads YFSETQ. Healthy bone marrow donors formed the donor group. Concerning this clone: As yet, its antigen is unknown.

This chain joins TRBV5-1 and TRBJ2-2, with D possibly TRBD2 on 6 matching bases. Sequencing input: PBMCs. This clonotype was sampled from a woman aged 45-59 years in good health and CMV-seronegative. In DNA, the CDR3 is TGCGCCAGCAGCTCCTGGGAGGACACCGGGGAGCTGTTTTTT. Amino acid sequence: CASSSWEDTGELFF.